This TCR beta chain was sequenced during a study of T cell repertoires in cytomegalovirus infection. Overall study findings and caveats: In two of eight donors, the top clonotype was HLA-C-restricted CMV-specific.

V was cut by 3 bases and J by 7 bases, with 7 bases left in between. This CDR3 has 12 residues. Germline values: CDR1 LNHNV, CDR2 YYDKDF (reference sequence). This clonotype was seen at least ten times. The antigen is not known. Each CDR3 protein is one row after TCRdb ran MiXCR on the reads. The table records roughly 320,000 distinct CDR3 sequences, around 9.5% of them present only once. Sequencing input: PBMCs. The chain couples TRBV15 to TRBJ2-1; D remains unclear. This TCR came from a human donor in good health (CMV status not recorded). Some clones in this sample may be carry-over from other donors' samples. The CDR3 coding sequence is TGTGCCACCAGCAGGGTGGGGAATGAGCAGTTCTTC. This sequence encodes CATSRVGNEQFF.